This TCR beta chain is drawn from a study of cytotoxic CD8 clonotypes in ibrutinib-treated CLL. Study in general: Sample averages reached 255,043 productive templates and roughly 96,000 productive rearrangements. General study findings and limits: In comparison with age-matched healthy donors, baseline clonality was higher and tracked circulating CD8+ T-cell counts.

Clones were read by immunoSEQ multiplex PCR, and TCRdb kept only the in-frame ones, dropping some. The table shows 250,000 to 350,000 clones, with more than 70% occurring only once. Trimming cost V 0 bases and J 0 bases; bases outside gene matches: 11. Germline assignment: CDR1 SGDLS and CDR2 YYNGEE. This CDR3 is 19 amino acids long. Notes on this clone: Its cognate antigen is unknown.

The chain recombines TRBV9 with TRBJ2-3; 9 nucleotides match TRBD2. This TCR came from a human donor with chronic lymphocytic leukemia. The sequencing used PBMCs, collected at disease progression, from a patient treated with ibrutinib. The CDR3 loop is CASSVGPGATSGSTDTQYF. The DNA for the CDR3 is TGTGCCAGCAGCGTAGGTCCCGGGGCGACTAGCGGAAGCACAGATACGCAGTATTTT.